This record concerns one T cell receptor (beta chain) sequence. Its binding antigen is unknown. Within one base of it there is no much larger clone, and no base qualities were kept. Sequences SGDLS (CDR1) and YYNGEE (CDR2) are obtained from the germline V gene. Relative to germline, V is missing 3 bases and J is missing 4 bases, with 14 bases of the junction outside any gene match. Including cysteine and phenylalanine, the CDR3 has 19 amino acids. Only the CDR3 region is kept as DNA, spanning 57 bases read in frame from base 1. This sample was included in a study of T cell repertoires in cytomegalovirus infection (dated by TCRdb to about 2019). General notes on the study: The peptide stimulations were aimed at well-studied HLA-B-restricted epitopes as well as recently identified HLA-C-restricted CMV epitopes, whose presentation resists viral immunomodulation. The HLA type of each donor mattered for the analysis, because public TCR beta signatures pointed to carriage of CMV infection along with the matching HLA type. The paper's findings and limits, for the study overall: In the ex vivo response, HLA-C-restricted CMV-specific TCR beta clonotypes were dominant, and in two of eight donors the single most frequent clonotype came from this HLA-C-restricted group. Cumulative frequency of public TCR beta family members discriminated carriers of CMV infection plus the relevant HLA type in this cohort and an independent approximately 370-donor cohort.

The label giving this sample's treatment or condition can be read as: in vitro stimulation with specific CMV peptide epitopes to enrich CMV-specific T cells. TCRdb lists the instrument as Illumina HiSeq 1500. In-frame beta chains were kept once TCRdb had trimmed the public reads at Q25 with fastp and called clones with MiXCR. For every CDR3 protein sequence, its rows merge into one entry that carries the most common genes and DNA. This sample comprises 650,000 to 850,000 distinct CDR3 sequences, 29% of them detected only once. Together, the top ten hold roughly 13% of the sample. This sequence originates from a human donor in good health (CMV status not recorded). Some clones in this sample may be carry-over from other donors' samples. The chain is encoded by TRBV9 joined to TRBJ2-5, with TRBD2 identical over 14 junction bases. The sequenced sample was cultured CD8+ T cells from PBMCs, obtained from culture after CMV antigen stimulation. The DNA sequence reads TGTGCCAGCAGCGCCTCCCGACTAGCGGGGGGGCAAAGTAGAGAGACCCAGTACTTC. It is translated as CASSASRLAGGQSRETQYF.